One and the same sample provided the 13 T cell receptor beta chains below, sequenced in a study of Graves' ophthalmopathy and Graves' hyperthyroidism. Using RNA transcripts, the TCR beta CDR3 regions were amplified. An opening RT-PCR round employed HTBI primers and preceded a second-round multiplex PCR. TCRdb re-called the multiplex PCR reads through MiXCR, storing one row per CDR3 protein. Of hundreds of thousands of distinct CDR3 sequences listed, about 24% are singletons. Sequencing was done on a sample of peripheral blood. These receptors all stem from a woman aged 18-29 years with stable Graves' hyperthyroidism. Some clones in this sample may be carry-over from other donors' samples.

This clonotype was counted ten times or more. This chain joins TRBV6-1 and TRBJ1-2; the D gene is possibly TRBD1 (5 bases). The germline V gene has CDR1 MNHNS and CDR2 SASEGT. V was clipped by 6 bases and J by 5 bases, with 16 bases between them. The CDR3 loop spans 14 amino acids. The CDR3 coding sequence is TGTGCCAGCAGAGACGAGGGACCCTTTTATGGCTACACCTTC. This sequence encodes CASRDEGPFYGYTF.

The chain couples TRBV12-5 to TRBJ2-1; D is unresolved. The CDR3 runs 12 residues. Germline assignment: CDR1 LGHNT and CDR2 FRNRAP. The germline V and J ends were trimmed by 5 bases and 4 bases, with 6 bases remaining between them. For the CDR3, the DNA is TGTGCTAGTGGTGTGCAGTACAATGAGCAGTTCTTC. Its translation is CASGVQYNEQFF.

This clonotype has a count of ten or more. The J gene is TRBJ2-7, the V gene TRBV18, with a tentative D call TRBD1 (6 bases). The CDR3 sequence is 16 residues long. Trimming took 4 bases from V and 0 from J, leaving 16 bases between them. The germline V gene has CDR1 KGHSH and CDR2 LQKENI. This CDR3 reads CASSQTRTADSYEQYF. For the CDR3, the DNA is TGTGCCAGCTCACAAACTAGGACAGCGGACTCCTACGAGCAGTACTTC.

Only a few counts were recorded for this clonotype. This sequence joins TRBV6-5 and TRBJ2-5, with 7 bases lining up with TRBD2. The CDR3 spans 15 residues. J gave up 6 bases and V 0 bases, and 7 bases lay outside the gene matches. Germline V gives CDR1 MNHEY, CDR2 SVGAGI. In DNA form, the CDR3 reads TGTGCCAGCAGTTACTCGGCGGGAGTAGTAAAGACCCAGTACTTC. Translation gives CASSYSAGVVKTQYF.

This clonotype was counted ten times or more. V is TRBV28 and J is TRBJ1-2, with 9 bases identical to TRBD1. In germline, CDR1 is MDHEN, CDR2 SYDVKM. This CDR3 has 14 amino acids. The V segment lost 5 bases and the J segment 5 bases; nucleotides outside the gene matches: 6. The CDR3 loop is CASSRQGVGYGYTF. Here the CDR3 DNA reads TGTGCCAGCAGTCGACAGGGGGTGGGGTATGGCTACACCTTC.

This clonotype was seen repeatedly, ten times or more. The chain carries TRBV2 and TRBJ1-2, with D unclear. Germline assignment: CDR1 SNHLY and CDR2 FYNNEI. Trimming shortened V by 7 bases and J by 4 bases, and 19 bases separated the two germline ends. CDR3 size: 15 residues. CDR3 nucleotides: TGTGCCAGCACTCGCCGGGCCAATCCCTCCTATGGCTACACCTTC. This translates into CASTRRANPSYGYTF.

This clonotype was seen repeatedly, ten times or more. The V call is TRBV6-5, the J call TRBJ1-3; no definite D call. CDR1 and CDR2 from the germline V gene are MNHEY and SVGAGI. The germline V and J ends were trimmed by 0 bases and 2 bases, with 14 bases remaining between them. The length of the CDR3 is 17 residues. CDR3 nucleotide sequence: TGTGCCAGCAGTTACTCCGGCTATCAAAGGGCTGGAAACACCATATATTTT. Amino acid sequence: CASSYSGYQRAGNTIYF.

This clonotype has a count of ten or more. The chain recombines TRBV20-1 with TRBJ2-7; maybe TRBD2 (6 bases). The V and J ends lost 6 bases and 1 base respectively, with 13 bases between them. CDR1 and CDR2 (germline): DFQATT, SNEGSKA (reference sequence). The CDR3 extends over 13 amino acids. This CDR3 reads CSAASVGSYEQYF. The CDR3 region has the DNA TGCAGTGCCGCTAGCGTAGGGTCCTACGAGCAGTACTTC.

This clonotype was counted ten times or more. V usage is TRBV4-1 and J usage is TRBJ1-6; no reliable D call. The V and J ends lost 10 bases and 0 bases respectively, with 16 bases between them. The CDR3 spans 16 residues. Germline CDR1 is MGHRA and CDR2 is YSYEKL. The CDR3, as DNA: TGCGCCACCTTTGAAGGAGGGAGCTCCTATAATTCACCCCTCCACTTT. Its protein product is CATFEGGSSYNSPLHF.

In its sample, this clonotype was seen many times. The DNA for the CDR3 is TGTGCCAGTAGTGCCGACAGTTATCAGCCCCAGCATTTT. Translating it yields CASSADSYQPQHF. The chain employs TRBV19 and TRBJ1-5; maybe TRBD1 (5 bases). Germline V gene data show CDR1 as LNHDA and CDR2 as SQIVND (reference sequence). V gave up 5 bases and J gave up 5 bases, with 10 bases separating them. The CDR3 length is 13 residues. Together with reference TRBV19 and TRBJ1-5, the CDR3 gives the full variable domain: DGGITQSPKYLFRKEGQNVTLSCEQNLNHDAMYWYRQDPGQGLRLIYYSQIVNDFQKGDIAEGYSVSREKKESFPLTVTSAQKNPTAFYLCASSADSYQPQHFGDGTRLSIL.

This clonotype was seen ten or more times. This chain links TRBV29-1 with TRBJ2-5; D assignment may be TRBD1 or TRBD2 (5 bases each). V was pared by 6 bases and J by 1 base, with 12 bases between. CDR1 and CDR2 from the germline V gene are SQVTM and ANQGSEA. CDR3 length: 13 residues. This chain's CDR3 is CSVPRGSQETQYF. For the CDR3, the DNA is TGCAGCGTCCCTCGGGGCAGCCAAGAGACCCAGTACTTC. Supplemented by reference TRBV29-1 and TRBJ2-5, the full variable domain reads SAVISQKPSRDICQRGTSLTIQCQVDSQVTMMFWYRQQPGQSLTLIATANQGSEATYESGFVIDKFPISRPNLTFSTLTVSNMSPEDSSIYLCSVPRGSQETQYFGPGTRLLVL.

This clonotype has a count of ten or more. The chain joins TRBV20-1 to TRBJ2-7, with 7 bases fitting TRBD1. CDR3 size: 15 residues. Trimming removed 4 bases from V and 4 bases from J; junction bases left unmatched: 13. Germline V gives CDR1 DFQATT, CDR2 SNEGSKA (reference sequence). CDR3 DNA: TGCAGTGCTAAGGAATCCGGTGGGACAGTGTACGAGCAGTACTTC. Translation: CSAKESGGTVYEQYF.

This clonotype was seen once. The chain employs TRBV6-1 and TRBJ1-2; TRBD1 matches at 8 bases. Trimming cost V 6 bases and J 4 bases; bases outside gene matches: 10. In germline, CDR1 is MNHNS, CDR2 SASEGT. CDR3 length: 15 amino acids. The CDR3 coding sequence is TGTGCCAGCAGGCGGACAGGGAACGATGTCTATGGCTACACCTTC. Its protein is CASRRTGNDVYGYTF.